This TCR beta chain was found in a study of cytotoxic CD8 clonotypes in ibrutinib-treated CLL. General study findings and limits: Public clonotypes, found uncommonly, either contracted or stayed stable on treatment. Baseline-level clonality went beyond age-matched healthy donors and moved in step with circulating CD8+ T-cell counts.

The CDR3 contains 16 residues. As regards this clone: Its antigen is unknown.

The table came from immunoSEQ multiplex PCR; TCRdb's copy has only in-frame clones and leaves some out. The sample records 200,000 to 250,000 clones, roughly 77% being singletons. The source material was PBMCs, sampled after 12 months of ibrutinib treatment. The rearrangement joins TRBV12-2 to TRBJ2-4. TRBV12-2 is marked as a pseudogene. This TCR came from a human donor with chronic lymphocytic leukemia. The CDR3 DNA reads TGTGCAAGTCGCTTAATCCCTACGTCACGCCAGAACATTCAGTACTTC. Its translation: CASRLIPTSRQNIQYF.